One T cell receptor (beta chain) is described in this entry. This clone was counted a single time. The antigen it binds to is not known. Base qualities are not recorded, but no much larger clone differs from it by a single base. The data stem from a study of blood T cell repertoires in COVID-19 (dated by TCRdb to 2018 to 2020). The study in broad terms: The collaborator samples originated in the United States, Italy and Spain and spanned the acute and convalescent phases of COVID-19. Subjects who had been exposed to COVID-19, were actively infected with it, or had recovered from it provided the deeply sampled blood TCRbeta repertoires that made up the dataset. The repertoires were made available in a free public database intended to serve as a resource for research on the immune response to SARS-CoV-2. HLA class I and class II types, where available, came from metadata supplied by the sample provider rather than from assay-based typing. The material from the prospective study consisted of cDNA or gDNA derived from T cells, B-cell-depleted T cells, or PBMCs. The samples were drawn from two sources: the first 160 participants of the ongoing ImmuneRACE study, and approximately 1,300 subjects contributed by 6 global collaborators. Nearly every sample came with metadata listing a de-identified subject ID, COVID-19 status, age in years and sex. The paper's findings and limits, for the study overall: The amount of clinical and demographic metadata varied by source and participant and was provided uncurated.

Collaborating institutions collected whole blood in K2EDTA tubes following their own protocols. Collaborator samples were shipped for TCRbeta analysis as frozen whole blood, isolated PBMCs, or DNA extracted from either sample type. Germline trimming: 5 bases from V, 1 base from J; junction bases outside gene matches: 8. CDR1 LNHNV and CDR2 YYDKDF are derived from the germline V gene (reference sequence). From the cysteine up to the phenylalanine, the CDR3 has a length of 18 residues. Left in the record is the CDR3 DNA by itself, 54 bases read in frame from the first base. TCRbeta CDR3 regions were amplified from genomic DNA using the immunoSEQ Assay, a bias-controlled multiplex PCR. On the study's bioinformatics: The number of nucleated cells in each sample was estimated by amplification of reference gene primers within the assay. Sequence reads were collapsed and filtered to measure the absolute abundance of every unique TCRbeta CDR3 rearrangement. For each sample, productive Simpson clonality was calculated as the square root of Simpson's diversity index across productive rearrangements. This is the immuneACCESS table as TCRdb keeps it, with only in-frame sequences that have V and J called. A part of the clones is gone; compared with another copy, unresolved V genes explain less than half, and the rest is unexplained. That table supplies the V and J calls and clone size; D and trimming were determined from the DNA. Counted in this sample were over 150,000 clones; about 89% of them appeared once. The biggest ten clones account for over 0.45% of the sample.

Recombination linked TRBV15 to TRBJ2-2; 12 of the junction bases match TRBD2. The source is a man aged 45 to 65 with acute or convalescent COVID-19. Sequenced material: peripheral blood. The sequenced DNA is TGTGCCACCAGCCTTTACGCGGGACTAGCGGGGAACACCGGGGAGCTGTTTTTT. The resulting protein is CATSLYAGLAGNTGELFF.